One and the same sample provided the 24 T cell receptor beta chains below, sequenced in a study of blood T cell repertoires in COVID-19 (dated by TCRdb to about 2020). The library was generated by the immunoSEQ multiplex PCR assay. The table was pulled from immuneACCESS by TCRdb, which kept in-frame rearrangements only. Such tables lose some clones; where checked, under half of the loss comes from unresolved V genes, and the rest has no known cause. The sample yields 120,000 or so clones; approximately 91% were counted once. The ten largest account for roughly 1.2% of the sample. The sequencing input was peripheral blood. Source of these receptors: a woman older than 75 with acute or convalescent COVID-19.

A note on this clone: Additional DNA sequences in this sample encode the identical CDR3. This sequence joins TRBV7-2 and TRBJ1-2; TRBD1 matches at 7 bases. CDR3 length equals 13 residues. CDR1 is SGHTA and CDR2 is FQGNSA in the germline V gene. V lost 3 bases and J lost 2; bases outside the gene matches: 0. In DNA form, the CDR3 reads TGTGCCAGCAGCTTGGGACAGAACTATGGCTACACCTTC. Translated, it gives CASSLGQNYGYTF.

V gene TRBV19 combines with J gene TRBJ1-2; D may be TRBD1 (5 bases). CDR3 length: 15 amino acids. Germline CDR1 and CDR2: LNHDA and SQIVND (reference sequence). V was pared by 0 bases and J by 4 bases, with 12 bases between. Here the CDR3 reads CASSIETGRSYGYTF. The CDR3 nucleotides read TGTGCCAGTAGTATAGAAACAGGACGGTCCTATGGCTACACCTTC.

The gene calls are TRBV10-2 and TRBJ1-2, with D possibly matching TRBD1 (6 bases). Per germline, CDR1 WSHSY and CDR2 SAAADI. The CDR3 consists of 16 residues. Trimming pared 3 bases from V and 4 bases from J, leaving 18 bases between. The CDR3 DNA is TGCGCCAGCAGTGACTCACAGGGACCCCGGGGCTATGGCTACACCTTC. It specifies CASSDSQGPRGYGYTF.

The CDR3, as DNA: TGCGCCAGCAGCCGATTTGGCGGAGGCGATGGAAACACCATATATTTT. Its translation is CASSRFGGGDGNTIYF. The rearrangement joins TRBV5-1 to TRBJ1-3; no clear D. Trimming left V 4 bases short and J 3 bases short, with 17 bases between. Germline-derived CDR1 and CDR2 are SGHRS and YFSETQ. This CDR3 contains 16 residues.

This chain uses TRBV10-2 with TRBJ1-4, with TRBD1 identical over 9 bases. The trim removed 3 bases at V and 7 bases at J, leaving 9 bases unmatched. Germline values: CDR1 WSHSY, CDR2 SAAADI. The CDR3 is 16 amino acids. The CDR3 loop is CASSDHGTGSFEKLFF. CDR3 coding DNA: TGCGCCAGCAGTGATCACGGGACAGGGAGTTTTGAAAAACTGTTTTTT.

The rearrangement uses TRBV27 and TRBJ2-1; TRBD1 agrees at 7 bases. V was clipped by 4 bases and J by 3 bases; unmatched bases: 9. This CDR3 has 16 residues. CDR1 and CDR2 from the germline V gene are MNHEY and SMNVEV (reference sequence). This CDR3 reads CASSSARTGIYNEQFF. The CDR3 DNA follows: TGTGCCAGCAGTTCTGCTAGGACAGGCATCTACAATGAGCAGTTCTTC.

The V gene is TRBV6-5, the J gene TRBJ2-3; 7 bases align to TRBD2. With 7 bases clipped from V and 3 bases from J, the junction kept 7 bases outside the gene matches. CDR1 MNHEY and CDR2 SVGAGI come from the germline V gene. This CDR3 spans 14 amino acids. Here the CDR3 DNA reads TGTGCCAGCAAGCGGGGTATAGGAACAGATACGCAGTATTTT. Translated: CASKRGIGTDTQYF.

The count of this clone is one. The V call is TRBV5-1, the J call TRBJ1-2; D is possibly TRBD1 (6 bases). The germline V gene has CDR1 SGHRS and CDR2 YFSETQ. Trimming removed 4 bases at V and 5 bases at J, with 12 bases between. The CDR3 has 13 amino acids. CDR3 region: CASSPSQGYGYTF. The CDR3 DNA is TGCGCCAGCAGCCCCAGCCAGGGGTATGGCTACACCTTC. The variable domain in full, completed from reference TRBV5-1 and TRBJ1-2, reads KAGVTQTPRYLIKTRGQQVTLSCSPISGHRSVSWYQQTPGQGLQFLFEYFSETQRNKGNFPGRFSGRQFSNSRSEMNVSTLELGDSALYLCASSPSQGYGYTFGSGTRLTVV.

In the case of this clone: This may arise from a read error, as a much more abundant clone is one base away. Other DNA variants within this sample encode the same CDR3. The V and J genes are TRBV5-1 and TRBJ2-5, with 10 nucleotides matching TRBD1. The germline gives CDR1 SGHRS, CDR2 YFSETQ. This CDR3 has 15 amino acids. The junction had 3 bases not matched to a gene; V was cut back by 1 base and J by 3 bases. The CDR3 loop is CASSLLGTGEETQYF. CDR3 nucleotides: TGCGCCAGCAGCTTGTTGGGGACAGGGGAAGAGACCCAGTACTTC.

This clone was found once. The J gene is TRBJ1-1, the V gene TRBV27, with 7 nucleotides matching TRBD1. Unmatched junction bases numbered 3, after V lost 2 bases and J lost 0 bases. The CDR3 has 15 residues. Germline V gene data show CDR1 as MNHEY and CDR2 as SMNVEV (reference sequence). The CDR3 DNA reads TGTGCCAGCAGTTTAAGGGGGACAGTGAACACTGAAGCTTTCTTT. Its protein is CASSLRGTVNTEAFF.

V usage is TRBV9 and J usage is TRBJ2-3; TRBD2 aligns across 8 bases. The CDR3 is made up of 15 amino acids. Trimming took 4 bases from V and 11 from J; bases not matched to a gene: 15. Per germline, CDR1 SGDLS and CDR2 YYNGEE. The CDR3 DNA sequence: TGTGCCAGCAGCCCCCTGGATAGCGGGGCAGTAGGGCAGTATTTT. Protein sequence: CASSPLDSGAVGQYF.

V usage is TRBV6-2 or TRBV6-3 and J usage is TRBJ1-1, with 10 bases that match TRBD1. The trim removed 5 bases at V and 3 bases at J, leaving 6 bases unmatched. Per germline, CDR1 MNHEY and CDR2 SVGEGT. The CDR3 contains 15 residues. CDR3 residues: CASSRQGARDTEAFF. The CDR3 nucleotides are TGTGCCAGCAGTCGACAGGGGGCAAGGGACACTGAAGCTTTCTTT.

The chain has TRBV19 and TRBJ1-2; D perhaps matches TRBD1 (6 bases). CDR3 length equals 13 residues. The germline gives CDR1 LNHDA, CDR2 SQIVND (reference sequence). V was pared by 7 bases and J by 4 bases, with 13 bases between. CDR3 residues: CASKSPRGYGYTF. DNA for the CDR3: TGTGCCAGTAAGTCACCCAGGGGCTATGGCTACACCTTC.

The chain uses TRBV9 and TRBJ1-2; 7 nucleotides align to TRBD1. V dropped 0 bases and J dropped 6; count of bases not matched to a gene: 14. The V gene's germline CDR1 is SGDLS and CDR2 YYNGEE. The CDR3 has 17 residues. Here the CDR3 reads CASSVGRPGGNRDGYTF. CDR3 nucleotides: TGTGCCAGCAGCGTAGGTAGGCCAGGGGGTAACAGGGATGGCTACACCTTC.

The chain carries TRBV4-3 and TRBJ2-5; D may be TRBD2 (7 bases). CDR3 length: 14 amino acids. V dropped 0 bases and J dropped 8 bases, with 13 bases sitting between them. CDR1 and CDR2 from the germline V gene are LGHNA and YSLEER. The CDR3 is CASSQERGGGTQYF. The CDR3 bases are TGCGCCAGCAGCCAAGAACGAGGGGGGGGAACCCAGTACTTC.

V usage is TRBV4-2 and J usage is TRBJ2-7; the match to TRBD1 covers 9 bases. Per the germline V gene, CDR1 is LGHNA and CDR2 is YNFKEQ. J gave up 5 bases and V 2 bases, and 4 bases lay outside the gene matches. The CDR3 length is 14 residues. Here the CDR3 DNA reads TGTGCCAGCAGCCAACTGGACAGGGGCAACGAGCAGTACTTC. Its protein is CASSQLDRGNEQYF.

This chain joins TRBV4-2 and TRBJ1-1; TRBD1 matches 9 bases. J was trimmed by 8 bases and V by 1 base; bases with no gene match: 5. This CDR3 has 14 residues. Germline CDR1 is LGHNA and CDR2 is YNFKEQ. The CDR3, as DNA: TGTGCCAGCAGCCAAGTGGGACAGGGCAAGGAAGCTTTCTTT. Amino acid sequence: CASSQVGQGKEAFF.

The chain has TRBV7-3 and TRBJ2-3; TRBD2 agrees at 7 bases. Trimming at V came to 4 bases and at J to 2 bases, leaving 6 bases not matched to a gene. This CDR3 comprises 15 residues. Germline V gene lookup returns CDR1 SGHTA and CDR2 FQGTGA. The CDR3 spells CASSSPGTITDTQYF. CDR3 nucleotide sequence: TGTGCCAGCAGCTCTCCCGGGACTATCACAGATACGCAGTATTTT.

The chain uses TRBV19 and TRBJ2-1, with a weak D call TRBD2 (6 bases). The CDR3 spans 15 residues. The V and J ends lost 3 bases and 5 bases respectively, with 14 bases between them. Germline CDR1 reads LNHDA; CDR2 reads SQIVND (reference sequence). CDR3 DNA sequence: TGTGCCAGTAGTATGGAACTAGGGAGGAACAATGAGCAGTTCTTC. Translated, it gives CASSMELGRNNEQFF.

V usage is TRBV2 and J usage is TRBJ2-5, with TRBD2 matching 9 bases. The junction had 8 bases not matched to a gene; V was cut back by 4 bases and J by 5 bases. The CDR3 is 15 amino acids. Looked up from germline, CDR1 is SNHLY and CDR2 is FYNNEI. CDR3 bases: TGTGCCAGCAGTGTAAGGCGGGAGGGCCGGGAGACCCAGTACTTC. This sequence encodes CASSVRREGRETQYF.

The chain joins TRBV19 to TRBJ1-2; D is undetermined. Germline CDR1 reads LNHDA; CDR2 reads SQIVND (reference sequence). Trimming stripped 5 bases from V and 4 bases from J, with 14 bases between. The CDR3 has 14 residues. CDR3 region: CASSPRTASYGYTF. DNA of the CDR3: TGTGCCAGTAGTCCCAGGACTGCTTCCTATGGCTACACCTTC.

The gene calls are TRBV5-1 and TRBJ2-7; possibly TRBD2 for D (6 bases). Germline loops: CDR1 SGHRS, CDR2 YFSETQ. The CDR3 has 13 residues. The V end was cut by 4 bases, the J end by 4 bases, with 12 bases between. The CDR3 sequence: CASSGGTRYEQYF. The CDR3 DNA reads as TGCGCCAGCAGCGGGGGGACGAGGTACGAGCAGTACTTC.

This chain uses TRBV6-1 with TRBJ1-5; possibly TRBD1 for D (5 bases). The CDR3 runs to 15 residues. Germline V gene lookup returns CDR1 MNHNS and CDR2 SASEGT. Between the trimmed V and J ends, which lost 3 bases and 7 bases, there was a span of 16 bases. The CDR3 protein is CASSDFPQGGQPQHF. In DNA, the CDR3 is TGTGCCAGCAGTGATTTTCCTCAGGGAGGCCAGCCCCAGCATTTT.

This chain connects TRBV7-9 to TRBJ1-2, with D hard to call. This CDR3 spans 13 amino acids. With 8 bases removed from V and 1 base from J, the gap between germline ends came to 11 bases. CDR1 is SEHNR, CDR2 FQNEAQ, per germline (reference sequence). The chain's CDR3 is CASGQAGNYGYTF. CDR3 nucleotide sequence: TGTGCCAGCGGGCAGGCGGGTAACTATGGCTACACCTTC.